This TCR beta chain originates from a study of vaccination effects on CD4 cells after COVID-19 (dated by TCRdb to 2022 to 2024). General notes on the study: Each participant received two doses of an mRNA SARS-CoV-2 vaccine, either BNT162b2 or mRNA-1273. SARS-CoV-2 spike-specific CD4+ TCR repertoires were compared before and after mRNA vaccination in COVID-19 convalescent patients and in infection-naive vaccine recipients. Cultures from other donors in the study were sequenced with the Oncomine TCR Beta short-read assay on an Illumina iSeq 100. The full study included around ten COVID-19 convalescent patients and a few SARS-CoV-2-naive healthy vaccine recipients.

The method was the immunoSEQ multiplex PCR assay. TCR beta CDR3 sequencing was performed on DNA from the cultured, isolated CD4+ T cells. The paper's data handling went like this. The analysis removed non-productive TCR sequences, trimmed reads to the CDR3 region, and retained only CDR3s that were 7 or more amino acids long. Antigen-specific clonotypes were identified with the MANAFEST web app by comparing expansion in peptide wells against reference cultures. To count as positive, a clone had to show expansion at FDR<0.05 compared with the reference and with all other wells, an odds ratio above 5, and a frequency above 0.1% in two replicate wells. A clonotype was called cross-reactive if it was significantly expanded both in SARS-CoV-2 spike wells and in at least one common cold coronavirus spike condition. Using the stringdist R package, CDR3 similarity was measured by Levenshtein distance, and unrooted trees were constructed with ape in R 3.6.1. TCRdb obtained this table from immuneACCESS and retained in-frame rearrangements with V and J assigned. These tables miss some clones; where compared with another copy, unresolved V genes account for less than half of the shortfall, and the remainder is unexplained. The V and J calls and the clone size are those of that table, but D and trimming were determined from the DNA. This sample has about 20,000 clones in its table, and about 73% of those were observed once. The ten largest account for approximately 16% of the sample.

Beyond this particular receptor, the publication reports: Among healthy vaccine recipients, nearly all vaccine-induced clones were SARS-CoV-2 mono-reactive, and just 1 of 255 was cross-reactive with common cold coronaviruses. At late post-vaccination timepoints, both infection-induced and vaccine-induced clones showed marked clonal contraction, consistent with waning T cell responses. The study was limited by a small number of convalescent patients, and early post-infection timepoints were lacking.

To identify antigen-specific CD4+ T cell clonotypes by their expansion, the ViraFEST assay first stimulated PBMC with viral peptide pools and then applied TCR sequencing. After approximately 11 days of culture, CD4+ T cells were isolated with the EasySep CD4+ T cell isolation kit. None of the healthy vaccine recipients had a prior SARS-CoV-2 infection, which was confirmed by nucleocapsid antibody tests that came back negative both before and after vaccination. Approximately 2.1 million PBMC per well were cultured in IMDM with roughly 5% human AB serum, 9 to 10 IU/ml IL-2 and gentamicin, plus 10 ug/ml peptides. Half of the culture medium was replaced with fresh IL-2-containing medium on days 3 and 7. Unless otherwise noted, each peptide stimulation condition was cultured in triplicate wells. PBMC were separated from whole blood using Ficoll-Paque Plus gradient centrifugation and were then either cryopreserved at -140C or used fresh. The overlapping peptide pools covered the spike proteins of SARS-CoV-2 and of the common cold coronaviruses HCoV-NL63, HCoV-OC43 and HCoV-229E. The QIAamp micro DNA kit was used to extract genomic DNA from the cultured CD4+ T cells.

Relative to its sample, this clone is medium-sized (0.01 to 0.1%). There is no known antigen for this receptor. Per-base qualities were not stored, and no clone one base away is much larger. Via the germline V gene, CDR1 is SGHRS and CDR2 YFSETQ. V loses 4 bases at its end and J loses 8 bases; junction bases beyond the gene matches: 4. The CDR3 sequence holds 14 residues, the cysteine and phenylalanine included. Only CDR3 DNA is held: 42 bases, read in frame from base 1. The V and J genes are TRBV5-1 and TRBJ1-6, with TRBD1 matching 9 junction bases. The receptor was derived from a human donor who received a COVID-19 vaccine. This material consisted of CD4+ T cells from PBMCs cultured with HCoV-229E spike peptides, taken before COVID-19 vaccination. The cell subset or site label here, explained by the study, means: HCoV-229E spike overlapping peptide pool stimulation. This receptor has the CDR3 CASSEGQGYSPLHF. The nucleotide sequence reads TGCGCCAGCAGCGAGGGACAGGGATATTCACCCCTCCACTTT.